The sequence of this TCR beta chain was determined in a study of human T cells and chemical hapten exposure. For the study at large: In the roughly 25-week study, patients were dosed weekly with diphenylcyclopropenone on the scalp throughout.

In the original processing: Sample-level TCR yields exhibited a median of approximately 88,000, with a range of about 23,224 to 690,600. Via MiXCR, TCRdb re-called the RACE reads, giving one row per CDR3 protein. What appears here as the V and J calls and clone size reflects TCRdb's work, not the paper's. The sample consists of a few hundred thousand distinct CDR3 sequences, nearly 6.5% of them appearing once. This clonotype was detected many times. Its antigen is currently unknown. Findings and limits, study-wide: Among TCRs, those above 1 in 1000 frequency were unaffected by DPC sensitization.

The time point here: patch test 2, 6 weeks after DPC sensitization. Noted treatment: therapeutic diphenylcyclopropenone sensitization with weekly scalp DPC. Germline assignment: CDR1 SGHDT and CDR2 YYEEEE. The CDR3 loop spans 11 amino acids. Trimming removed 5 bases from V and 1 base from J, with 3 bases in between. The rearrangement joins TRBV5-6 to TRBJ1-1; D is uncertain. This TCR was sampled from a young woman with alopecia areata. Some clones in this sample may be carry-over from other donors' samples. The material sequenced was whole blood, taken in connection with sensitization to the hapten diphenylcyclopropenone (DPC). The CDR3 DNA is TGTGCCAGCAGGAGGAACACTGAAGCTTTCTTT. It codes for CASRRNTEAFF.